Presented here are 10 T cell receptor beta chains from one specimen sequenced in a study of early T cells in non-severe SARS-CoV-2 infection. TCRdb itself ran the 5' RACE reads through MiXCR, one entry per CDR3 protein. The sample has 69,000 or so distinct CDR3 sequences, about 10% seen once. The sample comprised whole blood. Receptor source: an adult who was a healthcare worker with PCR-confirmed SARS-CoV-2 infection or an uninfected control (not recorded which).

In this sample, this clonotype turned up many times. The chain uses TRBV10-1 and TRBJ2-5, with D possibly being TRBD1 (5 bases). From germline, CDR1 is WNHNN and CDR2 SYGVQD (reference sequence). Trimming shortened V by 3 bases and J by 6 bases, and 8 bases separated the two germline ends. The CDR3 spans 12 residues. CDR3 DNA: TGCGCCAGCAGTGATCCAGGGAAGACCCAGTACTTC. Translating it yields CASSDPGKTQYF.

There are many counts of this clonotype. The V gene is TRBV30, the J gene TRBJ2-7; 8 nucleotides match TRBD1. Per germline, CDR1 GTSNPN and CDR2 SVGIG (reference sequence). V was pared by 3 bases and J by 4 bases, with 11 bases of the junction left unmatched. This CDR3 is built from 15 residues. This CDR3 reads CAWRAVDRASYEQYF. In nucleotides, the CDR3 is TGTGCCTGGAGGGCCGTGGACAGGGCGAGTTACGAGCAGTACTTC.

The V call is TRBV20-1, the J call TRBJ2-7; TRBD2 matches 10 bases. This CDR3 contains 12 residues. With 6 bases clipped from V and 10 bases from J, the junction kept 9 bases outside the gene matches. CDR1 is DFQATT and CDR2 is SNEGSKA in the germline V gene (reference sequence). CDR3 in DNA: TGCAGTGCCTCCACTAGCGGGGAGGCCCAGTACTTC. It yields the protein CSASTSGEAQYF.

CDR3 DNA: TGTGCCAGCAGCCCTCGGACTAGCTCCTACAATGAGCAGTTCTTC. Encoded protein: CASSPRTSSYNEQFF. The rearrangement joins TRBV9 to TRBJ2-1, with TRBD2 matching over 7 bases. The J segment lost 0 bases and the V segment lost 4 bases, leaving 4 bases of the junction unmatched. Germline assignment: CDR1 SGDLS and CDR2 YYNGEE. This CDR3 is 15 amino acids long.

By sample share, this clonotype is medium-sized (0.01 to 0.1%). V gene TRBV7-2 combines with J gene TRBJ1-5; D ambiguous. V was shortened by 5 bases and J by 5 bases, with 10 bases between the two germline ends. Germline values: CDR1 SGHTA, CDR2 FQGNSA. The CDR3 runs 13 residues. The CDR3 loop is CASSPEGDQPQHF. The CDR3, as DNA: TGTGCCAGCAGCCCGGAGGGAGATCAGCCCCAGCATTTT.

The chain employs TRBV20-1 and TRBJ1-6, with TRBD1 matching 7 bases. This CDR3 has 15 residues. In germline, CDR1 is DFQATT, CDR2 SNEGSKA (reference sequence). V dropped 1 base and J dropped 2; count of bases not matched to a gene: 2. The CDR3 here is CSARGDSTYNSPLHF. Written as DNA, the CDR3 is TGCAGTGCTAGAGGGGACAGTACCTATAATTCACCCCTCCACTTT.

This clonotype came up many times. V gene TRBV5-5 combines with J gene TRBJ2-4; D may correspond to TRBD1 or TRBD2 (6 bases each). There are 18 residues in the CDR3. The V and J ends lost 2 bases and 2 bases respectively, with 20 bases between them. Germline V CDR1 and CDR2: SGHKS, YYEKEE (reference sequence). CDR3 sequence: CASSFTVDRRGSKNIQYF. The CDR3 region has the DNA TGTGCCAGCAGCTTTACCGTCGACAGGAGGGGTTCCAAAAACATTCAGTACTTC.

The chain carries TRBV12-3 or TRBV12-4 and TRBJ2-1; D unclear. The CDR3 extends over 13 amino acids. V dropped 10 bases and J dropped 5 bases, with 15 bases sitting between them. Here the CDR3 DNA reads TGTGCCACCGGGTCGGGCCCCCACAATGAGCAGTTCTTC. Amino acids: CATGSGPHNEQFF.

V and J are TRBV7-8 and TRBJ2-3; D gene uncertain. The CDR3 extends over 14 amino acids. Germline-derived CDR1 and CDR2 are SGHVS and FQNEAQ. Trimming stripped 5 bases from V and 2 bases from J, with 11 bases between. CDR3 nucleotides: TGTGCCAGCAGCCAACTCAAAATCACAGATACGCAGTATTTT. Its protein product is CASSQLKITDTQYF.

This clonotype was found many times. The chain joins TRBV3-1 to TRBJ2-7; 11 bases line up with TRBD2. CDR1 is LGHDT, CDR2 YNNKEL, per germline (reference sequence). This CDR3 is 15 amino acids long. J gave up 3 bases and V 4 bases, and 5 bases lay outside the gene matches. CDR3 DNA sequence: TGTGCCAGCAGCCCTATAGCGGGGGGGGGCTACGAGCAGTACTTC. Encoded protein: CASSPIAGGGYEQYF.